This record covers a single T cell receptor (beta chain). The antigen is unknown. The protocol was immunoSEQ multiplex PCR, while the TCRdb copy is restricted to in-frame clones and leaves out a portion. The sample includes 180,000 or so clones, roughly 91% of them seen just once. This sample is drawn from a study of shared clonotypes between healthy human individuals. The J segment lost 1 base and the V segment lost 0 bases, leaving 3 bases of the junction unmatched. The V gene's germline CDR1 is SGHNT and CDR2 YYREEE (reference sequence). CDR3 length equals 15 residues. Study-wide results and limits: Sampling included only blood; tissue repertoires likely differ.

The sequence was obtained from a young woman in good health. Sequencing was done on a sample of naive CD4+ T cells sorted from blood. Subset reported: CD45RA+ positively selected. This chain joins TRBV5-4 and TRBJ2-7; 8 bases fit TRBD2. The CDR3 region has the DNA TGTGCCAGCAGCTTGGGGGCGGGAGGATCCTACGAGCAGTACTTC. Amino acid sequence: CASSLGAGGSYEQYF.